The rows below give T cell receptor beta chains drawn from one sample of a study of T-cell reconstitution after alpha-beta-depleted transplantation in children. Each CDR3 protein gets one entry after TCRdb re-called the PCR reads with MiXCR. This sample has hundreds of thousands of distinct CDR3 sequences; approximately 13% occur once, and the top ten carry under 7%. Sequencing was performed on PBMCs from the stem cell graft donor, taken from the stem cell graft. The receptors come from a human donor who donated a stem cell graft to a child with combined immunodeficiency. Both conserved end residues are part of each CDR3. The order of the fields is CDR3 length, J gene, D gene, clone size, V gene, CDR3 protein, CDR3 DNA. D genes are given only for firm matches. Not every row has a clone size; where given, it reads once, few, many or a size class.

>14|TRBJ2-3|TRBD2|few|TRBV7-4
CASRRSGGTDTQYF
TGTGCCAGCCGGCGTAGCGGGGGAACAGATACGCAGTATTTT
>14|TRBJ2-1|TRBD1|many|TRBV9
CASSVGTGHNEQFF
TGTGCCAGCAGCGTTGGGACAGGACACAATGAGCAGTTCTTC
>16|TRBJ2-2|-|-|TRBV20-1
CSAPSQGKTNTGELFF
TGCAGTGCTCCCTCCCAGGGAAAAACGAACACCGGGGAGCTGTTTTTT
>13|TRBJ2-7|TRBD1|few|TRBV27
CASISYRGGEQYF
TGTGCCAGCATTAGCTACAGGGGTGGAGAGCAGTACTTC
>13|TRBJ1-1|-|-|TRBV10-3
CAISELGGTEAFF
TGTGCCATCAGTGAATTGGGTGGTACTGAAGCTTTCTTT
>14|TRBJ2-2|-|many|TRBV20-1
CSARSTGRAGELFF
TGCAGTGCTAGAAGTACAGGGAGGGCCGGGGAGCTGTTTTTT
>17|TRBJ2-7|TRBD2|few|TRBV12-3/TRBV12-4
CASSLSTSGRGTDEQYF
TGTGCCAGCAGTTTATCCACTAGCGGGAGAGGGACGGACGAGCAGTACTTC
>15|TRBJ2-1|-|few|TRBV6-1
CASGWGTLLYNEQFF
TGTGCCAGCGGGTGGGGGACACTATTATACAATGAGCAGTTCTTC
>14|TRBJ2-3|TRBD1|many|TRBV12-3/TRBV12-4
CASSFTQGSDTQYF
TGTGCCAGCAGTTTCACACAGGGGAGTGATACGCAGTATTTT
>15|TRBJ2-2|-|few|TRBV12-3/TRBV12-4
CASSPRTPATGELFF
TGTGCCAGCAGCCCACGGACACCTGCCACCGGGGAGCTGTTTTTT
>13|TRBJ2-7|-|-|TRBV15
CATSFKRTYEQYF
TGTGCCACCAGCTTTAAGAGGACCTACGAGCAGTACTTC
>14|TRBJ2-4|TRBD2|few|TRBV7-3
CASSLRGGVNIQYF
TGTGCCAGCAGCTTAAGGGGGGGGGTGAACATTCAGTACTTC
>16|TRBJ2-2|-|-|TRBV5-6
CASSDPRRHSTGELFF
TGTGCCAGCAGCGACCCCCGGAGACACAGCACCGGGGAGCTGTTTTTT
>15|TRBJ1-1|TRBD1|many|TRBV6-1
CASSPGTGIVTEAFF
TGTGCCAGCAGCCCCGGGACAGGGATTGTCACTGAAGCTTTCTTT
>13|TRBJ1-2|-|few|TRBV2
CAEQGEDTYGYTF
TGTGCCGAGCAAGGGGAGGACACCTATGGCTACACCTTC
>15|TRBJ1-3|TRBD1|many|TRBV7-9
CASSLAPGGGYTIYF
TGTGCCAGCAGCTTAGCGCCAGGGGGAGGATACACCATATATTTT
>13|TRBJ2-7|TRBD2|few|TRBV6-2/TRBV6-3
CASSFPIAGEQYF
TGTGCCAGCAGTTTCCCCATAGCGGGAGAGCAGTACTTC
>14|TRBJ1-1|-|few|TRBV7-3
CASSPGTGSTEAFF
TGTGCCAGCAGCCCCGGGACGGGGAGCACTGAAGCTTTCTTT
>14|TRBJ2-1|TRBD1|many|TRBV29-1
CSVEVTGDMNEQFF
TGCAGCGTTGAAGTGACAGGGGATATGAATGAGCAGTTCTTC
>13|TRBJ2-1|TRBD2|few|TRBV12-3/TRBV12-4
CASSPREDNEQFF
TGTGCCAGCAGTCCCCGGGAGGACAATGAGCAGTTCTTC
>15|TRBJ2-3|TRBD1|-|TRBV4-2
CASSQEGQGGDTQYF
TGTGCCAGCAGCCAAGAGGGACAGGGTGGAGATACGCAGTATTTT
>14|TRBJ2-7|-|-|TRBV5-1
CASSPQGPLYEQYF
TGCGCCAGCAGCCCCCAGGGGCCCCTCTACGAGCAGTACTTC
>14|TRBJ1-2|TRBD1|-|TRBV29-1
CSAEAGQGFYGYTF
TGCAGCGCCGAGGCCGGACAGGGTTTCTATGGCTACACCTTC
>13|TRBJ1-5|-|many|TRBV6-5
CASSYDSGKPQHF
TGTGCCAGCAGTTATGACAGTGGGAAGCCCCAGCATTTT
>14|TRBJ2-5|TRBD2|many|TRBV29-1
CSVLTSGSQETQYF
TGCAGCGTTCTCACTAGCGGGAGCCAAGAGACCCAGTACTTC
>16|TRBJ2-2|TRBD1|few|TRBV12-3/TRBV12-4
CASSSTGTGDAGELFF
TGTGCCAGCAGTTCGACCGGGACAGGGGATGCCGGGGAGCTGTTTTTT
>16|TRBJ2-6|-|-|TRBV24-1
CATSDRGLSGANVLTF
TGTGCCACCAGTGATCGGGGCCTCTCTGGGGCCAACGTCCTGACTTTC
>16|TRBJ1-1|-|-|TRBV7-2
CASRPGGGWGYTEAFF
TGTGCCAGCAGGCCCGGCGGGGGCTGGGGCTATACTGAAGCTTTCTTT
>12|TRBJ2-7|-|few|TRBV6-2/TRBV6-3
CASTLGHYEQYF
TGTGCCAGCACCCTGGGCCACTACGAGCAGTACTTC
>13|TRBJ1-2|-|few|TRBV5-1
CASSGVTGMGYTF
TGCGCCAGCAGCGGGGTAACGGGCATGGGCTACACCTTC
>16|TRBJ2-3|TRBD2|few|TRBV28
CASSFEGGGVTDTQYF
TGTGCCAGCAGTTTTGAAGGCGGGGGAGTCACAGATACGCAGTATTTT
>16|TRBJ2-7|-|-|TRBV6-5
CASSYSPGARKGEQYF
TGTGCCAGCAGTTACTCCCCGGGGGCCCGCAAAGGCGAGCAGTACTTC
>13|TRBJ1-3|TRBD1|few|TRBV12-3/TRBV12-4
CANTDRVGNTIYF
TGTGCCAACACCGACAGGGTCGGAAACACCATATATTTT